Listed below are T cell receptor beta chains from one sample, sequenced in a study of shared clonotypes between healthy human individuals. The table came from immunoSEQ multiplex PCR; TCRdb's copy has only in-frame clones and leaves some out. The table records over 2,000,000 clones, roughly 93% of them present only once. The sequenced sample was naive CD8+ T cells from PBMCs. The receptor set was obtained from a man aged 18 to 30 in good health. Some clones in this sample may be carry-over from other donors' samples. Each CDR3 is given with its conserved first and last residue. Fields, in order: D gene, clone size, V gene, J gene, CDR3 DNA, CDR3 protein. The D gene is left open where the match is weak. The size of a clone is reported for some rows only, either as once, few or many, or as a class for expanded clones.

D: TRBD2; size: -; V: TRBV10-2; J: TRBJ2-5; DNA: TGCGCCAGCAGTGATTCGATGGGGACTAGCGGGAGGGCCGAACAAGAGACCCAGTACTTC; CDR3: CASSDSMGTSGRAEQETQYF
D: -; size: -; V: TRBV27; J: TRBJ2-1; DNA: TGTGCCAGCAGTTCACGGGACTCCCCGGTTCGGTTCTTC; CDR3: CASSSRDSPVRFF
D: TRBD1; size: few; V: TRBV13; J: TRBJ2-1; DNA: TGTGCCAGCAGCCGGGACAGCTCCTACAATGAGCAGTTCTTC; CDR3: CASSRDSSYNEQFF
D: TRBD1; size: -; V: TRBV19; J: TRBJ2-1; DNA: TGTGCCAGTACCCCGGACAGGGCAAGCTCCTACAATGAGCAGTTCTTC; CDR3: CASTPDRASSYNEQFF
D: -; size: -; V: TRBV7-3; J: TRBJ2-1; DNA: TGTGCCAGCAGCTTAATAGCCTACGACAATGAGCAGTTCTTC; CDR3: CASSLIAYDNEQFF
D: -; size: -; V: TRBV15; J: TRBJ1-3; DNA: TGTGCCACCAGCGGAGGACTAACCTCTGGAAACACCATATATTTT; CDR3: CATSGGLTSGNTIYF
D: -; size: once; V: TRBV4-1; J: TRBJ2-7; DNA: TGCGCCAGCAGCCACCAAAGTACTTCGTACGAGCAGTACTTC; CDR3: CASSHQSTSYEQYF
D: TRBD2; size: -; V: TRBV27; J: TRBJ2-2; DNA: TGTGCCAGCTCCACCCCCCGGCTAGCGGGAGGGCCGGCGCACACCGGGGAGCTGTTTTTT; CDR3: CASSTPRLAGGPAHTGELFF
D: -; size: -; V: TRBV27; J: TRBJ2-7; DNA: TGTGCCAGCAGAATCGGATTGACAGTCTACGAGCAGTACTTC; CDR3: CASRIGLTVYEQYF
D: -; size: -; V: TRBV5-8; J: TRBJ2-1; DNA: TGTGCCAGCAGCTTGATCAGGGGACTTACCCTCAATGAGCAGTTCTTC; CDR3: CASSLIRGLTLNEQFF
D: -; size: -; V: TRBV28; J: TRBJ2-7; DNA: TGTGCCAGCAGGCAATACGGGGCTTACGAGCAGTACTTC; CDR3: CASRQYGAYEQYF
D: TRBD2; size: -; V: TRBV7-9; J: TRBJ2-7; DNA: TGTGCCAGCAGCTTGGGACTAGCGGGAGGGCGGAACTACGAGCAGTACTTC; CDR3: CASSLGLAGGRNYEQYF
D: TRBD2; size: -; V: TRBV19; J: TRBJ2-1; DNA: TGTGCCAGTACCGAGGGCGGCGGGGAGGGTGAGCAGTTCTTC; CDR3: CASTEGGGEGEQFF
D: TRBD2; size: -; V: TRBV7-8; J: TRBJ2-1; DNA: TGTGCCAGCAGCTTAGGAGGCTGGGATAGCGGGAGGGCAGGGGAGCAGTTCTTC; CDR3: CASSLGGWDSGRAGEQFF
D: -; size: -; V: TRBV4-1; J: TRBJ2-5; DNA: TGCGCCAGCAGCCAAGAGGGGGCTCACTTGTACCAAGAGACCCAGTACTTC; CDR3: CASSQEGAHLYQETQYF
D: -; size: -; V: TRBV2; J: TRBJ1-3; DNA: TGTGCCAGCATCGGGGGGAAAACTGGAAACACCATATATTTT; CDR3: CASIGGKTGNTIYF
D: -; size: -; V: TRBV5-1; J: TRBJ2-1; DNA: TGCGCCAGCAGCTTGGGCCTCAACAATGAGCAGTTCTTC; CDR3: CASSLGLNNEQFF
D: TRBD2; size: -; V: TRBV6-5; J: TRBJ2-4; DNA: TGTGCCAGCAGTAACCGGGGGGACATTCAGTACTTC; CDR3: CASSNRGDIQYF
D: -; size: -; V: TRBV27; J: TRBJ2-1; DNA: TGTGCCAGCAACCCTGGGGGGGCCCTAGGCTATGAGCAGTTCTTC; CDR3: CASNPGGALGYEQFF
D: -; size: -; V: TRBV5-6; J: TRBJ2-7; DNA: TGTGCCAGCAGCTTGGGGGGGACCATCAGCCCCTACGAGCAGTACTTC; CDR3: CASSLGGTISPYEQYF
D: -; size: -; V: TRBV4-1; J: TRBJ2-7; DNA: TGCGCCAGCAGCCAAGATATGGGGACTGGCAATCTCGAGCAGTACTTC; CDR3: CASSQDMGTGNLEQYF
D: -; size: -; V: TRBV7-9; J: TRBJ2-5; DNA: TGTGCCAGCAGCCTGGGGCTTGTCTCACAAGAGACCCAGTACTTC; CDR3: CASSLGLVSQETQYF
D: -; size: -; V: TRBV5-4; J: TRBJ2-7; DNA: TGTGCCAGCAGCTTGTCGGGGTCTAGGAACGAGCAGTACTTC; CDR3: CASSLSGSRNEQYF
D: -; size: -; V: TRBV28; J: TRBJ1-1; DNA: TGTGCCAGCCTACTGGCGGGGGGAACTGAAGCTTTCTTT; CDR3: CASLLAGGTEAFF
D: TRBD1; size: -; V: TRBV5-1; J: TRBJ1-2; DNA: TGCGCCAGCAGCTCAGACAGGGACGGACTTGATGGCTACACCTTC; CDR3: CASSSDRDGLDGYTF
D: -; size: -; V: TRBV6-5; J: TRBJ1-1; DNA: TGTGCCAGCAGTACCCAGTGGGGCACTGAAGCTTTCTTT; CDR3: CASSTQWGTEAFF
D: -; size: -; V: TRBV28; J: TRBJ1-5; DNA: TGTGCCAGCAGTTTAAACAGGGTTGGTCAGCCCCAGCATTTT; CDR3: CASSLNRVGQPQHF
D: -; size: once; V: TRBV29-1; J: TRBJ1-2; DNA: TGCAGCGTTGATAACTTCCCGGCAGGCTACACCTTC; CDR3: CSVDNFPAGYTF
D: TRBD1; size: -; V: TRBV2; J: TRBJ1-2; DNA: TGTGCCAGCAGTGAAATGAGGGCCGGACAGGGAGGTAGTGGCTACACCTTC; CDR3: CASSEMRAGQGGSGYTF
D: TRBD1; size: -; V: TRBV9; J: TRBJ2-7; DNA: TGTGCCAGCAGCGTAGGAAGGGGGCGGCTCTCCGAGCAGTACTTC; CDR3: CASSVGRGRLSEQYF
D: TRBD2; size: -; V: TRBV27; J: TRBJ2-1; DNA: TGTGCCAGCAGTTTTTTTAGCGGGGGACTAAGCTCCTACAATGAGCAGTTCTTC; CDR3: CASSFFSGGLSSYNEQFF
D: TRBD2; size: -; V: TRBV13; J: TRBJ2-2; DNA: TGTGCCAGCAGCCCCAATAGCCTAGCGGGAGGGATGCACACCGGGGAGCTGTTTTTT; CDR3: CASSPNSLAGGMHTGELFF